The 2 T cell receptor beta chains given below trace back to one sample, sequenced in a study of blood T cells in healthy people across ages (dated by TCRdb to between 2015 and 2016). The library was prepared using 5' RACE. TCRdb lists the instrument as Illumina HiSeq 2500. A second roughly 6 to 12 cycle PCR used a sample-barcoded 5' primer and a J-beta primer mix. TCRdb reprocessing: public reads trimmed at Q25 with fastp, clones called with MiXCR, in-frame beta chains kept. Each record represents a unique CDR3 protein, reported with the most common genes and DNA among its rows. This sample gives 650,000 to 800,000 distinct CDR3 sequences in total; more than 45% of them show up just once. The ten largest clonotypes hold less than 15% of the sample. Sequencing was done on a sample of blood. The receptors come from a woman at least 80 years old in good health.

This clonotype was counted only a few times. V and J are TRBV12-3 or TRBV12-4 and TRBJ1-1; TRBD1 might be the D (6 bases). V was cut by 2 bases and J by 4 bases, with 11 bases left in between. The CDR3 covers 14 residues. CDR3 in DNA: TGTGCCAGCAGTTTATTAGGGGGTATCACTGAAGCTTTCTTT. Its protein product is CASSLLGGITEAFF.

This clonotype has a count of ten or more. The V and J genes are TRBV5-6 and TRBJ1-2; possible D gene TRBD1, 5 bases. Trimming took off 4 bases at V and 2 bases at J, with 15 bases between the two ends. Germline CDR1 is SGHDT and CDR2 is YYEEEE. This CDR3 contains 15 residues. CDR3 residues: CASSLRDRSNYGYTF. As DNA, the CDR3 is TGTGCCAGCAGCCTCCGGGACCGGAGCAACTATGGCTACACCTTC.